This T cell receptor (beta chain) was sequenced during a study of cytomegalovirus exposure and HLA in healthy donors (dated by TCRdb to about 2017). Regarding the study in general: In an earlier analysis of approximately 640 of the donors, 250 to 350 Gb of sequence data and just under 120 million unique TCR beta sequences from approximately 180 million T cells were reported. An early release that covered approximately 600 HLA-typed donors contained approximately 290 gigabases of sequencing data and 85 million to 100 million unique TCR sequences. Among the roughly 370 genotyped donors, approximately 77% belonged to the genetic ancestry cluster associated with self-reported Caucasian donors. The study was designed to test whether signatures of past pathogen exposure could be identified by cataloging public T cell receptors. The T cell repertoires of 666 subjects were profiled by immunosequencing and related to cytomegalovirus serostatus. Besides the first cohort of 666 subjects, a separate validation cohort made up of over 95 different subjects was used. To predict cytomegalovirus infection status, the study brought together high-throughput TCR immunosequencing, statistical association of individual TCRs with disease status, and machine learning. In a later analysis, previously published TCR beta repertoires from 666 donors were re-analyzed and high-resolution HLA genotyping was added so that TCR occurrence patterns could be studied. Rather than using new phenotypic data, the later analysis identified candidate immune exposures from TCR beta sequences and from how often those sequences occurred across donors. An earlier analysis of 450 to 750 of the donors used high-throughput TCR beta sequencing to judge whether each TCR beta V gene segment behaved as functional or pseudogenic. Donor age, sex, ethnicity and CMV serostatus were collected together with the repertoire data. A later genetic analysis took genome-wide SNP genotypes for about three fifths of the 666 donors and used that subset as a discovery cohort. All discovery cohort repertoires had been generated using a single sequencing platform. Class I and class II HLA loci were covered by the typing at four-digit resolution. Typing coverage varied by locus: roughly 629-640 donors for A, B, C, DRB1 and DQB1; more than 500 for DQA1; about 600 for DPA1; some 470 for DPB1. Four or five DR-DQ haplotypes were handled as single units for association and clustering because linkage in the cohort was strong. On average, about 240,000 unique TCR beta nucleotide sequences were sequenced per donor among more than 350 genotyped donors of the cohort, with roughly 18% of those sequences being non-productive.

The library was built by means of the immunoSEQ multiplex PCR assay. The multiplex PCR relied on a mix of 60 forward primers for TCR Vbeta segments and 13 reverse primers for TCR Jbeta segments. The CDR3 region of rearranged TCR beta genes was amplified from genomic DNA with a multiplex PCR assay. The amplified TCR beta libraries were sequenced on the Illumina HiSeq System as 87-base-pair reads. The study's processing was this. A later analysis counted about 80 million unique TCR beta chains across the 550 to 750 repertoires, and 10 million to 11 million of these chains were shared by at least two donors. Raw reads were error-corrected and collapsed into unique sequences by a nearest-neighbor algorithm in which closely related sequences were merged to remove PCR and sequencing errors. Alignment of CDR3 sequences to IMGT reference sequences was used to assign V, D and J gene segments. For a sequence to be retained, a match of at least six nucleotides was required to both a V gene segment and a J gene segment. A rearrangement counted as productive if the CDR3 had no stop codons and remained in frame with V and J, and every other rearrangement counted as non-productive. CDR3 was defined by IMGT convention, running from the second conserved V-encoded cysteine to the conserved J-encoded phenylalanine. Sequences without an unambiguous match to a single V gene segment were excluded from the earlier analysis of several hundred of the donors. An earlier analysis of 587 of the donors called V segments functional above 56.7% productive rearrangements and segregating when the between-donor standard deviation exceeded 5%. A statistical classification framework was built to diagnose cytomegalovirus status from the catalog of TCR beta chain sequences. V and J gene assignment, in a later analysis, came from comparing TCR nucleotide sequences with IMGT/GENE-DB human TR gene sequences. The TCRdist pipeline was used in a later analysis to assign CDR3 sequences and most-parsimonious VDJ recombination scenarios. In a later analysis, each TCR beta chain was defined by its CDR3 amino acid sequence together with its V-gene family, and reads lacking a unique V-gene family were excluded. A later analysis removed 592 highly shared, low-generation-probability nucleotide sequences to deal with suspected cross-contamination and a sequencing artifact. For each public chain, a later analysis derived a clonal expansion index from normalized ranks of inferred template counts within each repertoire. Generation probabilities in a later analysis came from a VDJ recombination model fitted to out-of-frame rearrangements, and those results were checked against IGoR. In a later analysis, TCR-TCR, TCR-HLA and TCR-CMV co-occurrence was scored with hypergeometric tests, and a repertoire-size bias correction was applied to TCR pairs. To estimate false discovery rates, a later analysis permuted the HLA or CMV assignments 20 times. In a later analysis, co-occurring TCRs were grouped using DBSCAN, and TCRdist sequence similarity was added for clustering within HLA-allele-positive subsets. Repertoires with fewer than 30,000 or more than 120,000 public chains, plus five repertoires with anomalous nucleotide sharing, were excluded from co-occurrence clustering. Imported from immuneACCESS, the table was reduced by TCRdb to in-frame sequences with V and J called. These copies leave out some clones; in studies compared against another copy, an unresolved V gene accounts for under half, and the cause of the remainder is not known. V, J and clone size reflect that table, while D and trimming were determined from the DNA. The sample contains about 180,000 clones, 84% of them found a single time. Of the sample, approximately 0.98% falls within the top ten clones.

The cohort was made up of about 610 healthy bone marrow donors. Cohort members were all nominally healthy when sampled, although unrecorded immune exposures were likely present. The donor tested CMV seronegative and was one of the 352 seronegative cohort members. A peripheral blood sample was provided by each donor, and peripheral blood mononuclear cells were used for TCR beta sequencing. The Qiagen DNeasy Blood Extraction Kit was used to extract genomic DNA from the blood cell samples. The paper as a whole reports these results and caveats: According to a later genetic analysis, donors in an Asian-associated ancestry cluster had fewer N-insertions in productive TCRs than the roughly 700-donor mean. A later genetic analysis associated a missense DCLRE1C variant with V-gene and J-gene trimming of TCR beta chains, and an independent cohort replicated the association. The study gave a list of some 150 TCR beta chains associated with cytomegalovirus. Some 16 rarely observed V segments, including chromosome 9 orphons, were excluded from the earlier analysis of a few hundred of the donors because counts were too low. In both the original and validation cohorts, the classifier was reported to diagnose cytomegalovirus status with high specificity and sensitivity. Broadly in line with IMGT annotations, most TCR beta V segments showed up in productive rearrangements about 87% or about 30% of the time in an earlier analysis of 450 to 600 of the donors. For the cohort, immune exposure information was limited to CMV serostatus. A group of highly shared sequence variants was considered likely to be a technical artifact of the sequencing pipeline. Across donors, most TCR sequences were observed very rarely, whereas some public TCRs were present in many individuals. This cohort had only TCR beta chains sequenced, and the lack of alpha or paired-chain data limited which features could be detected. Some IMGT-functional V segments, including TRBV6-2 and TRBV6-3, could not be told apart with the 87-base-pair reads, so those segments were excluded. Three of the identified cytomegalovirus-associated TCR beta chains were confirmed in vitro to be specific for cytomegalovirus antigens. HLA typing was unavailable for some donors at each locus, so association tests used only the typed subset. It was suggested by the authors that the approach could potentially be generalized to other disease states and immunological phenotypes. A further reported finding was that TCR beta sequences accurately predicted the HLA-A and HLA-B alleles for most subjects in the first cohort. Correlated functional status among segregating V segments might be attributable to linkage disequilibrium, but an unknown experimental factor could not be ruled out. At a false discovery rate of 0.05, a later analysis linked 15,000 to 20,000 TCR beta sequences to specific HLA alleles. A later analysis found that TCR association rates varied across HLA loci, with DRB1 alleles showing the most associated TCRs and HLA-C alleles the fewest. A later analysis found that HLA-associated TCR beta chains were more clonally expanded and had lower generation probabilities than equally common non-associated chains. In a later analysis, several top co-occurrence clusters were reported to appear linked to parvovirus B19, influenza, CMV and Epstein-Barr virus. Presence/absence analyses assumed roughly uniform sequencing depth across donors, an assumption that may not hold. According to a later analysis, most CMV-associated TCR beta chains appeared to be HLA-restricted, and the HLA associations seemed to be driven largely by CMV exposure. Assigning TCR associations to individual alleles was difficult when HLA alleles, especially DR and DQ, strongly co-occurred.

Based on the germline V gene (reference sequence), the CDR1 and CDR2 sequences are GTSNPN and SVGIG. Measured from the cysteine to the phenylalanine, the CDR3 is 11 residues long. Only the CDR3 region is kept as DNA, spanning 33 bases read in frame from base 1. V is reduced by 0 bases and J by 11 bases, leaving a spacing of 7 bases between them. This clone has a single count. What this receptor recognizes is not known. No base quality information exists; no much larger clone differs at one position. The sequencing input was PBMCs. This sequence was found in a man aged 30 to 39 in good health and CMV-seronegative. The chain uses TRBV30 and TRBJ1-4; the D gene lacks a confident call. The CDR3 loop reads CAWSVGRKLFF. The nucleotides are TGTGCCTGGAGTGTAGGGAGGAAACTGTTTTTT. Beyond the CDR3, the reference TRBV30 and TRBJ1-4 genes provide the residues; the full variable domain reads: SQTIHQWPATLVQPVGSPLSLECTVEGTSNPNLYWYRQAAGRGLQLLFYSVGIGQISSEVPQNLSASRPQDRQFILSSKKLLLSDSGFYLCAWSVGRKLFFGSGTQLSVL.